A single sample is the source of the 21 T cell receptor beta chains below, sequenced in a study of T cell responses to AZD1222 COVID-19 vaccine. Measured with immunoSEQ multiplex PCR; TCRdb has only the in-frame clones, and not every one. Of roughly 150,000 clones listed, roughly nine tenths are singletons. The sequences come from peripheral blood, collected on day 0 of AZD1222 vaccination. The receptors originated from an adult in good health.

The chain carries TRBV10-3 and TRBJ2-3; no clear D. CDR3 size: 15 residues. The germline V and J ends were trimmed by 2 bases and 0 bases, with 9 bases remaining between them. Germline CDR1 ENHRY, CDR2 SYGVKD. CDR3 DNA sequence: TGTGCCATCAGTGAGAGATCGGTTAGCACAGATACGCAGTATTTT. It specifies CAISERSVSTDTQYF.

The chain couples TRBV19 to TRBJ1-5; 8 nucleotides match TRBD1. CDR1 is LNHDA, CDR2 SQIVND, per germline (reference sequence). V dropped 5 bases and J dropped 6; count of bases not matched to a gene: 9. This CDR3 is built from 15 residues. The CDR3 loop is CASSLQGQGFQPQHF. The CDR3 DNA reads TGTGCCAGTAGTCTCCAAGGACAGGGTTTTCAGCCCCAGCATTTT.

The chain joins TRBV11-3 to TRBJ2-3; no reliable D call. CDR1 is SGHNT and CDR2 is YENEEA in the germline V gene. The CDR3 spans 12 residues. The germline V and J ends were trimmed by 5 bases and 3 bases, with 6 bases remaining between them. The CDR3 is CASSPATDTQYF. As DNA, the CDR3 is TGTGCCAGCAGCCCGGCGACAGATACGCAGTATTTT. Using reference TRBV11-3 and TRBJ2-3 for the parts outside the CDR3, the full variable domain is EAGVVQSPRYKIIEKKQPVAFWCNPISGHNTLYWYLQNLGQGPELLIRYENEEAVDDSQLPKDRFSAERLKGVDSTLKIQPAELGDSAVYLCASSPATDTQYFGPGTRLTVL.

The chain employs TRBV11-3 and TRBJ2-1; 8 positions agree with TRBD2. V lost 5 bases and J lost 6; bases outside the gene matches: 15. Germline V CDR1 and CDR2: SGHNT, YENEEA. The CDR3 loop spans 17 amino acids. In DNA form, the CDR3 reads TGTGCCAGCAGCCACCGGTCGAGCGGGAGTAAAGGCAATGAGCAGTTCTTC. Residues: CASSHRSSGSKGNEQFF.

This rearrangement joins TRBV28 to TRBJ1-2; 7 nucleotides align to TRBD1. The CDR3 contains 14 residues. CDR1 is MDHEN, CDR2 SYDVKM, per germline. The J segment lost 2 bases and the V segment lost 3 bases, leaving 3 bases of the junction unmatched. The CDR3 reads CASSFRGANYGYTF. CDR3 nucleotides: TGTGCCAGCAGTTTCAGGGGGGCCAACTATGGCTACACCTTC.

The chain employs TRBV30 and TRBJ1-4, with D unresolved. In germline, CDR1 is GTSNPN, CDR2 SVGIG (reference sequence). Trimming took off 4 bases at V and 1 base at J, with 10 bases between the two ends. This CDR3 contains 14 residues. The CDR3: CAWTRRLTNEKLFF. The DNA for the CDR3 is TGTGCCTGGACCCGGAGACTAACTAATGAAAAACTGTTTTTT.

The chain joins TRBV20-1 to TRBJ2-7, with D perhaps TRBD1 or TRBD2 (5 bases each). This CDR3 comprises 13 residues. Germline V lookup: CDR1 DFQATT, CDR2 SNEGSKA (reference sequence). V lost 6 bases and J lost 2, with 14 bases in between. CDR3 in amino acids: CSASRDGAYEQYF. CDR3 DNA sequence: TGCAGTGCCAGTAGGGACGGAGCCTACGAGCAGTACTTC.

V is TRBV29-1 and J is TRBJ1-3, with D possibly TRBD1 on 6 matching bases. Between the trimmed V and J ends, which lost 5 bases and 0 bases, there was a span of 11 bases. The CDR3 sequence is 14 residues long. Germline CDR1 is SQVTM and CDR2 is ANQGSEA. DNA of the CDR3: TGCAGCGTTAACGGACAGAGCTCTGGAAACACCATATATTTT. It specifies CSVNGQSSGNTIYF.

This clone was found a few times. The chain joins TRBV15 to TRBJ2-7; 8 bases agree with TRBD2. This CDR3 spans 16 amino acids. V dropped 1 base and J dropped 6; count of bases not matched to a gene: 11. Germline V gene data show CDR1 as LNHNV and CDR2 as YYDKDF (reference sequence). The CDR3 protein is CATSRGGVSGRGEQYF. The DNA of the CDR3 is TGTGCCACCAGCAGAGGAGGGGTAAGCGGGAGAGGCGAGCAGTACTTC. Full variable domain (rest looked up from reference TRBV15 and TRBJ2-7): DAMVIQNPRYQVTQFGKPVTLSCSQTLNHNVMYWYQQKSSQAPKLLFHYYDKDFNNEADTPDNFQSRRPNTSFCFLDIRSPGLGDTAMYLCATSRGGVSGRGEQYFGPGTRLTVT.

The chain combines TRBV7-2 with TRBJ1-2; possibly TRBD1 for D (6 bases). CDR3 length equals 16 residues. Trimming left V 6 bases short and J 4 bases short, with 21 bases between. Germline values: CDR1 SGHTA, CDR2 FQGNSA. CDR3 sequence (DNA): TGTGCCAGCAGTCCCTCCAGGGGTACAGGCTTCTATGGCTACACCTTC. This gives the protein CASSPSRGTGFYGYTF.

The V and J genes are TRBV5-1 and TRBJ2-5, with 8 nucleotides matching TRBD1. Germline V CDR1 and CDR2: SGHRS, YFSETQ. V was pared by 4 bases and J by 2 bases, with 4 bases of the junction left unmatched. The CDR3 is 14 residues long. The CDR3 region is CASSQGTGQETQYF. In DNA form, the CDR3 reads TGCGCCAGCAGCCAAGGGACAGGACAAGAGACCCAGTACTTC.

The chain uses TRBV6-2 or TRBV6-3 and TRBJ1-5, with unresolved D. CDR3 size: 13 residues. Trimming left V 6 bases short and J 5 bases short, with 11 bases between. Germline V gene lookup returns CDR1 MNHEY and CDR2 SVGEGT. In DNA, the CDR3 is TGTGCCAGCAGCGACAATACGTATCAGCCCCAGCATTTT. It codes for CASSDNTYQPQHF.

This chain links TRBV2 with TRBJ1-1; 8 bases match TRBD1. CDR1 is SNHLY and CDR2 is FYNNEI in the germline V gene. With 8 bases clipped from V and 4 bases from J, the junction kept 6 bases outside the gene matches. The CDR3 runs to 13 residues. Here the CDR3 reads CASGGDRLTEAFF. The CDR3 DNA is TGTGCCAGCGGGGGGGACAGGCTCACTGAAGCTTTCTTT.

The rearrangement joins TRBV11-2 to TRBJ1-2, with TRBD1 matching over 7 bases. The V and J ends lost 5 bases and 5 bases, in that order; junction bases with no gene match: 8. Germline-derived CDR1 and CDR2 are SGHAT and FQNNGV. The CDR3 has 14 residues. The CDR3 loop reads CASSPQQGRYGYTF. The DNA of the CDR3 is TGTGCCAGCAGCCCGCAACAGGGGCGGTATGGCTACACCTTC.

This clone has a handful of counts. The chain is built from TRBV5-1 and TRBJ2-5; no firm D call. The CDR3 sequence is 13 residues long. The germline gives CDR1 SGHRS, CDR2 YFSETQ. Trimming cost V 2 bases and J 5 bases, with 10 bases left between them. The CDR3 nucleotides read TGCGCCAGCAGCTTTCCGCCCGATGAGACCCAGTACTTC. Translated, it gives CASSFPPDETQYF.

This clone was counted a single time. This rearrangement joins TRBV3-1 (or the pseudogene TRBV3-2) to TRBJ2-3, with 11 bases lining up with TRBD2. This CDR3 has 16 amino acids. Germline CDR1 is LGHDT and CDR2 is YNNKEL (reference sequence). With 6 bases clipped from V and 4 bases from J, the junction kept 9 bases outside the gene matches. CDR3 DNA sequence: TGTGCCAGCAGGGACTTACTAGCGGGAGATCCAGATACGCAGTATTTT. This translates into CASRDLLAGDPDTQYF.

This chain joins TRBV4-2 and TRBJ2-7; weak D call: TRBD2 (6 bases). Trimming pared 2 bases from V and 4 bases from J, leaving 12 bases between. The CDR3 contains 14 residues. Germline lookup yields CDR1 LGHNA and CDR2 YNFKEQ. Here the CDR3 DNA reads TGTGCCAGCAGCCAATCCGCTAGCGTGTACGAGCAGTACTTC. This encodes CASSQSASVYEQYF.

The chain has TRBV19 and TRBJ2-3; no definite D call. The V and J ends lost 3 bases and 6 bases respectively, with 13 bases between them. The CDR3 extends over 14 amino acids. From germline, CDR1 is LNHDA and CDR2 SQIVND (reference sequence). The CDR3 protein is CASSMYSTPDTQYF. The CDR3 coding sequence is TGTGCCAGTAGTATGTATAGCACTCCGGATACGCAGTATTTT.

The sample holds one count of this clone. An end of the junction does not agree with germline; a read error may underlie this. CDR3 coding DNA: TGTGCCAGCAGCTACTCCGCCACCCGGGGGAACACTGAAGCTTTCTTT. It yields the protein CASSYSATRGNTEAFF. The chain carries TRBV6-5 and TRBJ1-1; D ambiguous. The CDR3 runs 16 residues. Germline CDR1 MNHEY, CDR2 SVGAGI.

This rearrangement joins TRBV7-9 to TRBJ1-5; no reliable D call. The CDR3 extends over 12 amino acids. Between the trimmed V and J ends, which lost 6 bases and 2 bases, there was a span of 5 bases. Germline V CDR1 and CDR2: SEHNR, FQNEAQ (reference sequence). The CDR3 nucleotides are TGTGCCAGCAGGACGGGCAATCAGCCCCAGCATTTT. This sequence encodes CASRTGNQPQHF.

The J gene is TRBJ2-6, the V gene TRBV7-9, with a possible D match to TRBD1 (6 bases). Germline-derived CDR1 and CDR2 are SEHNR and FQNEAQ (reference sequence). Trimming pared 5 bases from V and 4 bases from J, leaving 15 bases between. There are 16 residues in the CDR3. DNA of the CDR3: TGTGCCAGCAGCCGCCAGGGGCTTGCAGGGGCCAACGTCCTGACTTTC. Amino acid sequence: CASSRQGLAGANVLTF.